The rows below give T cell receptor beta chains drawn from one sample of a study of blood T cells in healthy people across ages. MiXCR was run by TCRdb on the 5' RACE reads, yielding one entry per CDR3 protein. The sample holds roughly 1.5 million distinct CDR3 sequences; about 42% are singletons and the top ten take around 4%. The sequenced material came from blood. Receptors originate from a woman younger than 30 in good health. Both conserved end residues are part of each CDR3. The D gene is left open where the match is weak. Clone size appears in some rows only: once, few, many, or a class for an expanded clone.

v_gene: TRBV6-2/TRBV6-3
j_gene: TRBJ2-4
abundance: -
d_gene: -
CDR3aa: CASLSYPGNIQYF
CDR3nt: TGTGCCAGCCTATCCTATCCGGGAAACATTCAGTACTTC

v_gene: TRBV30
j_gene: TRBJ2-7
abundance: -
d_gene: -
CDR3aa: CAWRRQAGSYEQYF
CDR3nt: TGTGCCTGGCGTCGGCAGGCCGGCTCCTACGAGCAGTACTTC

v_gene: TRBV29-1
j_gene: TRBJ1-1
abundance: -
d_gene: -
CDR3aa: CSVGGPQVMNIEAFF
CDR3nt: TGCAGCGTTGGCGGACCACAGGTCATGAACATTGAAGCTTTCTTT

v_gene: TRBV4-1
j_gene: TRBJ2-7
abundance: once
d_gene: -
CDR3aa: CASSGSGGHYEQYF
CDR3nt: TGCGCCAGCAGCGGATCCGGGGGGCACTACGAGCAGTACTTC

v_gene: TRBV5-1
j_gene: TRBJ1-1
abundance: many
d_gene: -
CDR3aa: CASSLDTEAFF
CDR3nt: TGTGCCAGCAGCTTGGACACTGAAGCTTTCTTT

v_gene: TRBV6-5
j_gene: TRBJ2-6
abundance: once
d_gene: TRBD1
CDR3aa: CASRLEGAYSGANVLTF
CDR3nt: TGTGCCAGCAGATTAGAGGGGGCCTACTCTGGGGCCAACGTCCTGACTTTC

v_gene: TRBV20-1
j_gene: TRBJ1-5
abundance: few
d_gene: -
CDR3aa: CSARDGRTGQPQHF
CDR3nt: TGCAGTGCTAGAGATGGACGTACAGGTCAGCCCCAGCATTTT

v_gene: TRBV7-8
j_gene: TRBJ2-7
abundance: -
d_gene: -
CDR3aa: CASSLAPDGRGNNEQYF
CDR3nt: TGTGCCAGCAGCTTAGCTCCGGATGGAAGGGGCAACAATGAGCAGTACTTC

v_gene: TRBV20-1
j_gene: TRBJ1-5
abundance: few
d_gene: -
CDR3aa: CSVGGSEDQPQHF
CDR3nt: TGCAGCGTGGGGGGTTCGGAGGATCAGCCCCAGCATTTT

v_gene: TRBV7-9
j_gene: TRBJ1-1
abundance: -
d_gene: -
CDR3aa: CASSFWGYTEAFF
CDR3nt: TGTGCCAGCAGCTTTTGGGGTTACACTGAAGCTTTCTTT

v_gene: TRBV4-2
j_gene: TRBJ1-2
abundance: -
d_gene: TRBD1
CDR3aa: CASSEPGGRGYGYTF
CDR3nt: TGTGCCAGCAGCGAACCAGGGGGCAGGGGCTATGGCTACACCTTC

v_gene: TRBV10-3
j_gene: TRBJ2-1
abundance: many
d_gene: -
CDR3aa: CAISVKSANEQFF
CDR3nt: TGTGCCATCAGTGTTAAGAGCGCCAATGAGCAGTTCTTC

v_gene: TRBV6-2/TRBV6-3
j_gene: TRBJ2-1
abundance: few
d_gene: -
CDR3aa: CASRRYPTYNEQFF
CDR3nt: TGTGCCAGCCGGCGATACCCTACCTACAATGAGCAGTTCTTC

v_gene: TRBV5-5
j_gene: TRBJ1-2
abundance: -
d_gene: TRBD1
CDR3aa: CASRLSGTGGDYGYTF
CDR3nt: TGTGCCAGCCGGCTCTCCGGGACAGGGGGCGACTATGGCTACACCTTC

v_gene: TRBV7-2
j_gene: TRBJ2-5
abundance: -
d_gene: TRBD2
CDR3aa: CASSFGGGTQETQYF
CDR3nt: TGTGCCAGCAGCTTCGGCGGGGGGACCCAAGAGACCCAGTACTTC

v_gene: TRBV20-1
j_gene: TRBJ1-2
abundance: few
d_gene: -
CDR3aa: CSAPSGTINNYGYTF
CDR3nt: TGCAGTGCTCCCTCCGGGACAATTAATAACTATGGCTACACCTTC

v_gene: TRBV12-3/TRBV12-4
j_gene: TRBJ2-7
abundance: -
d_gene: -
CDR3aa: CASTYSNNEQYF
CDR3nt: TGTGCCAGCACATATTCGAACAATGAGCAGTACTTC

v_gene: TRBV6-2/TRBV6-3
j_gene: TRBJ2-1
abundance: -
d_gene: -
CDR3aa: CASSPAGGLAYNEQFF
CDR3nt: TGTGCCAGCAGTCCCGCCGGCGGGCTTGCCTACAATGAGCAGTTCTTC

v_gene: TRBV20-1
j_gene: TRBJ1-2
abundance: few
d_gene: TRBD1
CDR3aa: CSARVAGGFDGYTF
CDR3nt: TGCAGTGCTAGAGTGGCAGGGGGATTCGATGGCTACACCTTC

v_gene: TRBV7-6
j_gene: TRBJ2-1
abundance: -
d_gene: TRBD2
CDR3aa: CASSLAASGGISSYNEQFF
CDR3nt: TGTGCCAGCAGCTTAGCGGCTAGCGGGGGGATCAGCTCCTACAATGAGCAGTTCTTC

v_gene: TRBV4-3
j_gene: TRBJ1-2
abundance: many
d_gene: -
CDR3aa: CASSQDWGPNYGYTF
CDR3nt: TGCGCCAGCAGCCAAGACTGGGGTCCCAACTATGGCTACACCTTC

v_gene: TRBV27
j_gene: TRBJ2-7
abundance: -
d_gene: TRBD2
CDR3aa: CASTPGTSGTYNEQYF
CDR3nt: TGTGCCAGCACTCCCGGGACTAGCGGGACCTACAATGAGCAGTACTTC

v_gene: TRBV5-1
j_gene: TRBJ2-1
abundance: few
d_gene: TRBD1
CDR3aa: CASCMGQGIYNEQFF
CDR3nt: TGCGCCAGCTGTATGGGACAGGGGATCTACAATGAGCAGTTCTTC

v_gene: TRBV5-1
j_gene: TRBJ2-7
abundance: -
d_gene: -
CDR3aa: CASSYGGGGYEQYF
CDR3nt: TGCGCCAGCAGCTATGGAGGGGGAGGCTACGAGCAGTACTTC

v_gene: TRBV6-5
j_gene: TRBJ1-2
abundance: -
d_gene: -
CDR3aa: CASSYYPGAPLGYTF
CDR3nt: TGTGCCAGCAGTTACTATCCCGGGGCCCCACTTGGCTACACCTTC

v_gene: TRBV7-2
j_gene: TRBJ1-1
abundance: -
d_gene: -
CDR3aa: CASSLAGVNTEASF
CDR3nt: TGTGCCAGCAGCCTCGCGGGGGTGAACACTGAAGCTTCCTTT

v_gene: TRBV20-1
j_gene: TRBJ2-3
abundance: -
d_gene: -
CDR3aa: CSAISTQLGTDTQYF
CDR3nt: TGCAGTGCTATCTCGACCCAATTGGGCACAGATACGCAGTATTTT

v_gene: TRBV7-8
j_gene: TRBJ2-1
abundance: few
d_gene: -
CDR3aa: CASTNSERGNEQFF
CDR3nt: TGTGCCAGCACCAACTCCGAGAGAGGCAATGAGCAGTTCTTC

v_gene: TRBV30
j_gene: TRBJ1-2
abundance: few
d_gene: -
CDR3aa: CAWTMGRGYGYTF
CDR3nt: TGTGCCTGGACAATGGGGCGGGGATATGGCTACACCTTC

v_gene: TRBV20-1
j_gene: TRBJ2-7
abundance: few
d_gene: -
CDR3aa: CSARTGLSYEQYF
CDR3nt: TGCAGTGCTAGGACAGGCCTCTCCTACGAGCAGTACTTC

v_gene: TRBV20-1
j_gene: TRBJ1-1
abundance: -
d_gene: -
CDR3aa: CSARDANFRGNTEAFF
CDR3nt: TGCAGTGCTAGAGATGCGAATTTCAGGGGGAACACTGAAGCTTTCTTT

v_gene: TRBV4-1
j_gene: TRBJ2-7
abundance: few
d_gene: -
CDR3aa: CASSHVSRSYEQYF
CDR3nt: TGCGCCAGCAGCCATGTCAGTCGCTCCTACGAGCAGTACTTC

v_gene: TRBV3-1
j_gene: TRBJ1-1
abundance: -
d_gene: TRBD1
CDR3aa: CASSRPGQDPAFF
CDR3nt: TGTGCCAGCAGCCGCCCGGGACAGGATCCAGCTTTCTTT

v_gene: TRBV12-3/TRBV12-4
j_gene: TRBJ2-1
abundance: -
d_gene: TRBD2
CDR3aa: CASSYYSGGVNEQFF
CDR3nt: TGTGCCAGCAGTTATTATAGCGGGGGCGTTAATGAGCAGTTCTTC

v_gene: TRBV20-1
j_gene: TRBJ2-4
abundance: -
d_gene: -
CDR3aa: CSARQKGIAKNIQYF
CDR3nt: TGCAGTGCTAGGCAGAAGGGGATAGCCAAAAACATTCAGTACTTC

v_gene: TRBV5-1
j_gene: TRBJ2-5
abundance: -
d_gene: -
CDR3aa: CASRVPGYSQETQYF
CDR3nt: TGCGCCAGCAGAGTCCCTGGCTACAGCCAAGAGACCCAGTACTTC

v_gene: TRBV5-1
j_gene: TRBJ2-7
abundance: few
d_gene: TRBD1
CDR3aa: CASTSRDRPYEQYF
CDR3nt: TGCGCCAGCACATCCCGGGACAGACCCTACGAGCAGTACTTC

v_gene: TRBV5-6
j_gene: TRBJ2-7
abundance: few
d_gene: TRBD1
CDR3aa: CASSRDRGKSYEQYF
CDR3nt: TGTGCCAGCAGCCGTGACAGGGGAAAATCCTACGAGCAGTACTTC

v_gene: TRBV11-3
j_gene: TRBJ2-4
abundance: -
d_gene: -
CDR3aa: CASSREGSEQYF
CDR3nt: TGTGCCAGCAGCCGAGAGGGGTCTGAGCAGTACTTC

v_gene: TRBV12-3/TRBV12-4
j_gene: TRBJ2-5
abundance: -
d_gene: TRBD1
CDR3aa: CASSLQGGRTGIFNEQYF
CDR3nt: TGTGCCAGCAGTTTACAAGGGGGCCGGACAGGGATCTTCAATGAGCAGTACTTC

v_gene: TRBV6-5
j_gene: TRBJ2-3
abundance: -
d_gene: TRBD2
CDR3aa: CASSYSTPSGGTDTQYF
CDR3nt: TGTGCCAGCAGTTACTCGACCCCTAGCGGAGGCACAGATACGCAGTATTTT

v_gene: TRBV6-1
j_gene: TRBJ2-1
abundance: -
d_gene: -
CDR3aa: CVTSTIGQFF
CDR3nt: TGTGTCACCTCGACAATTGGGCAGTTCTTC

v_gene: TRBV20-1
j_gene: TRBJ1-2
abundance: few
d_gene: -
CDR3aa: CSAGPGQANYGYTF
CDR3nt: TGCAGTGCCGGCCCGGGGCAAGCTAACTATGGCTACACCTTC

v_gene: TRBV25-1
j_gene: TRBJ1-5
abundance: many
d_gene: -
CDR3aa: CASTPGGFNQPQHF
CDR3nt: TGTGCCAGCACTCCGGGGGGGTTCAATCAGCCCCAGCATTTT

v_gene: TRBV3-1
j_gene: TRBJ1-2
abundance: few
d_gene: -
CDR3aa: CASSPYWAATGPYGYTF
CDR3nt: TGTGCCAGCAGCCCTTATTGGGCGGCGACAGGACCCTATGGCTACACCTTC

v_gene: TRBV6-6
j_gene: TRBJ2-7
abundance: -
d_gene: -
CDR3aa: CASSYSPTVSYEQYF
CDR3nt: TGTGCCAGCAGTTACTCCCCGACAGTTTCCTACGAGCAGTACTTC

v_gene: TRBV29-1
j_gene: TRBJ2-7
abundance: few
d_gene: TRBD2
CDR3aa: CSVDGLAGGNTYEQYF
CDR3nt: TGCAGCGTTGATGGACTAGCGGGAGGAAATACCTACGAGCAGTACTTC

v_gene: TRBV7-2
j_gene: TRBJ2-7
abundance: few
d_gene: -
CDR3aa: CASSRTVSSYEQYF
CDR3nt: TGTGCCAGCAGCCGGACAGTTTCCTCCTACGAGCAGTACTTC

v_gene: TRBV3-1
j_gene: TRBJ1-1
abundance: -
d_gene: -
CDR3aa: CASSRPTGINTEAFF
CDR3nt: TGTGCCAGCAGCCGACCGACAGGAATAAACACTGAAGCTTTCTTT